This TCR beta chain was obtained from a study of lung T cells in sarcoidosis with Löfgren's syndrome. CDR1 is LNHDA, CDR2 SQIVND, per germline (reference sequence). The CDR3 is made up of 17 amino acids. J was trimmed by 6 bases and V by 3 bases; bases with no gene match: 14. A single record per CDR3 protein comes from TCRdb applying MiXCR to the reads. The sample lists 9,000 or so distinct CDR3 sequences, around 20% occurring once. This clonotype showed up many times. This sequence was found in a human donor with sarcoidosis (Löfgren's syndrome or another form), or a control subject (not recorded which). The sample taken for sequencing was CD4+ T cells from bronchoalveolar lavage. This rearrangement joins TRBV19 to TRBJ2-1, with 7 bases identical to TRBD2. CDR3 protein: CASSMPSGRSLGNEQFF. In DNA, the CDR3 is TGTGCCAGTAGTATGCCTAGCGGCCGATCCTTGGGCAATGAGCAGTTCTTC. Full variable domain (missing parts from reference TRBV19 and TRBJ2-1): DGGITQSPKYLFRKEGQNVTLSCEQNLNHDAMYWYRQDPGQGLRLIYYSQIVNDFQKGDIAEGYSVSREKKESFPLTVTSAQKNPTAFYLCASSMPSGRSLGNEQFFGPGTRLTVL.